These T cell receptor beta chains were read from a single sample in a study of blood T cell repertoires in COVID-19. Sequencing was performed with immunoSEQ multiplex PCR; in TCRdb, only in-frame clones are kept and a portion is missing. This table holds approximately 99,000 clones, 70% to 80% found once. Sequenced: peripheral blood. The source of these receptors is a woman of 80 years or more with active or convalescent COVID-19. The CDR3 runs from the conserved cysteine through the conserved F or W. Each record gives: CDR3 DNA, CDR3 protein, clone size, J gene, D gene, V gene. The D gene is left open where the match is weak. The size field is filled for only some rows; it gives once, few, many or a size class.

TGTGCCAGCAGTGTAACAGGGCTGATTGCAGATACGCAGTATTTT CASSVTGLIADTQYF once TRBJ2-3 NA TRBV6-4
TGTGCCACCAGCAGAAGCCGGGACAGGGGGCGACTGGTGCAGTACTTC CATSRSRDRGRLVQYF NA TRBJ2-7 TRBD1 TRBV15
TGCGCCAGCAGCTTAACCGGGACAGCTCAAGAGACCCAGTACTTC CASSLTGTAQETQYF NA TRBJ2-5 TRBD1 TRBV5-1
TGTGCCAGCCGCCTAAGGGGGCGCAGTGCTAACTATGGCTACACCTTC CASRLRGRSANYGYTF NA TRBJ1-2 TRBD1 TRBV28
TGTGCCAGCAGCCAAGATCTACATTCACCCCTCCACTTT CASSQDLHSPLHF NA TRBJ1-6 NA TRBV14
TGTGCCAGCAGCGTTGGGACAGCTAACTATGGCTACACCTTC CASSVGTANYGYTF NA TRBJ1-2 TRBD1 TRBV9
TGTGCCAGCAGCCCGCAGGGGGGACAAGGCTACACCTTC CASSPQGGQGYTF NA TRBJ1-2 TRBD1 TRBV6-4
TGCGCCAGCATCGAGCGGGAGGGCCCCTACAATGAGCAGTTCTTC CASIEREGPYNEQFF once TRBJ2-1 TRBD2 TRBV5-1
TGTGCCAGCAGTGCCGAGTTTACAGAGACCCAGTACTTC CASSAEFTETQYF NA TRBJ2-5 NA TRBV2
TGTGCCAGCCGGACAGATAGCAATCAGCCCCAGCATTTT CASRTDSNQPQHF NA TRBJ1-5 NA TRBV12-3/TRBV12-4
TGTGCCAGCAGCGGCCAGGGGGACGAGCAGTACTTC CASSGQGDEQYF NA TRBJ2-7 TRBD1 TRBV2
TGTGCCAGCAGGCCGGGATACCCCACAGATACGCAGTATTTT CASRPGYPTDTQYF NA TRBJ2-3 NA TRBV7-2
TGTGCCAGCAGCAAATCATGGGCTAGCGGGAGTAAGTACAATGAGCAGTTCTTC CASSKSWASGSKYNEQFF NA TRBJ2-1 TRBD2 TRBV16
TGTGCCAGCAGACCCAGGACGGGGGATAATTCACCCCTCCACTTT CASRPRTGDNSPLHF NA TRBJ1-6 NA TRBV28
TGTGCCAGTAGTTTTACTAGCGGGAGCACAGATACGCAGTATTTT CASSFTSGSTDTQYF NA TRBJ2-3 TRBD2 TRBV19
TGTGCCAGCCTTACTGCTAACACCATATATTTT CASLTANTIYF once TRBJ1-3 NA TRBV12-3/TRBV12-4
TGCAGCGTGACCGGGACAGGGAACACAGATACGCAGTATTTT CSVTGTGNTDTQYF NA TRBJ2-3 TRBD1 TRBV29-1
TGTGCCAGCAGCTTCCGTTACACCGGGGAGCTGTTTTTT CASSFRYTGELFF few TRBJ2-2 NA TRBV7-9
TGTGCCAGCAGCTTAGGGGGGGACAGTGAGGCTTTCTTT CASSLGGDSEAFF NA TRBJ1-1 TRBD1 TRBV7-2
TGCGCCAGCAGTCAAGGGTCAGGGGCGTACGAGCAGTACTTC CASSQGSGAYEQYF NA TRBJ2-7 NA TRBV23-1
TGTGCCAGCACTTTCAGACAGGGTCTGGATGAAAAACTGTTTTTT CASTFRQGLDEKLFF NA TRBJ1-4 TRBD1 TRBV6-5
TGTGCCAGCAGTTCTCAGGGTGGAAATGAGCAGTTCTTC CASSSQGGNEQFF NA TRBJ2-1 NA TRBV7-2
TGTGCCAGCAGCTTAGGGCGGAGGCTTGAAGCTTTCTTT CASSLGRRLEAFF few TRBJ1-1 NA TRBV7-8
TGTGCCAGCAGCGAATACGGGACAGAATCCACTGAAGCTTTCTTT CASSEYGTESTEAFF medium-sized TRBJ1-1 TRBD1 TRBV7-9
TGTGCCAGCAGTTCTAGGTTGAACACTGAAGCTTTCTTT CASSSRLNTEAFF NA TRBJ1-1 NA TRBV28
TGTGCCAGCAGCTCCCTCTACGAGCAGTACTTC CASSSLYEQYF NA TRBJ2-7 NA TRBV7-2
TGTGCCAGCAGCTCCCCGGGACAAAGGGACATTCAGTACTTC CASSSPGQRDIQYF once TRBJ2-4 NA TRBV5-4
TGCAGTGCTAGTGTAGCAAGCGGGTACAAAAACATTCAGTACTTC CSASVASGYKNIQYF NA TRBJ2-4 NA TRBV20-1
TGTGCCAGCTCACCCTACGGACAGGATGGGGAGCAGTACTTC CASSPYGQDGEQYF NA TRBJ2-7 TRBD1 TRBV18
TGTGCCACCAGCAAAACGCCACCGGGACTAGCGGGAGGCCGGGTGTACGAGCAGTACTTC CATSKTPPGLAGGRVYEQYF once TRBJ2-7 TRBD2 TRBV15
TGTGCCAGCAGCTGGCAGGAAAATCAGCCCCAGCATTTT CASSWQENQPQHF NA TRBJ1-5 NA TRBV7-2
TGTGCCAGCAGTCCGGGACAGGGGCGGTTCTTT CASSPGQGRFF few TRBJ1-1 TRBD1 TRBV12-3/TRBV12-4
TGTGCCAGCAGTTTTGACAGGGGTTTCCAAGAGACCCAGTACTTC CASSFDRGFQETQYF NA TRBJ2-5 TRBD1 TRBV27
TGTGCCAGCAGTTCTAATAAGAAAATGACCTACAATGAGCAGTTCTTC CASSSNKKMTYNEQFF few TRBJ2-1 NA TRBV28
TGCGCCAGCGGGGGGCGGGGGGCCGGGACCCAGTACTTC CASGGRGAGTQYF NA TRBJ2-5 TRBD2 TRBV10-2
TGTGCCAGCAGTGAATCGGGACAGGGGTCCTACGAGCAGTACTTC CASSESGQGSYEQYF NA TRBJ2-7 TRBD1 TRBV2
TGTGCCAGCAGCGGGACAGGGAGCTCTGGGGCCAACGTCCTGACTTTC CASSGTGSSGANVLTF NA TRBJ2-6 TRBD1 TRBV5-4
TGTGCCAGCAGCTTGGGGGACAGGGTCGTGGGTGAGCAGTACTTC CASSLGDRVVGEQYF NA TRBJ2-7 TRBD1 TRBV5-4
TGTGCCAGCAGTTTTTTCCCAGGATCTGAAGCTTTCTTT CASSFFPGSEAFF NA TRBJ1-1 NA TRBV12-3/TRBV12-4
TGTGCCAGCTCACCATCGGGGGCGGGAGGCCTTACCCCCTCCTACAATGAGCAGTTCTTC CASSPSGAGGLTPSYNEQFF NA TRBJ2-1 TRBD2 TRBV18
TGTGCCAGCAGCATTAGCGGGAATAATGAGCAGTTCTTC CASSISGNNEQFF NA TRBJ2-1 TRBD2 TRBV7-2
TGTGCCAGTAGTATCCCCCCGAACAGGGGAGGAAGCAATCAGCCCCAGCATTTT CASSIPPNRGGSNQPQHF NA TRBJ1-5 TRBD1 TRBV19
TGTGCCAGCAGCTTCGAGGCGGAGGACACCATATATTTT CASSFEAEDTIYF NA TRBJ1-3 NA TRBV7-2
TGTGCCAGCAGCTTAAGACAGGGGGCCAACAATGAGCAGTTCTTC CASSLRQGANNEQFF once TRBJ2-1 TRBD1 TRBV7-2
TGCAGCGTTAAAACATGGGGAGACTACGAGCAGTACTTC CSVKTWGDYEQYF NA TRBJ2-7 NA TRBV29-1
TGCAGTGCGAACATGAACACTGAAGCTTTCTTT CSANMNTEAFF NA TRBJ1-1 NA TRBV20-1
TGTGCCAGCAGCGGACCAAAAGGGACAGGGTCTGGGGCCAACGTCCTGACTTTC CASSGPKGTGSGANVLTF NA TRBJ2-6 TRBD1 TRBV7-3
TGTGCCAGCAGCGAGGGACAGACGCACGAGCAGTACTTC CASSEGQTHEQYF NA TRBJ2-7 TRBD1 TRBV7-3
TGCAGCGTAAGGGGCCGGGTTCCTAATGAAAAACTGTTTTTT CSVRGRVPNEKLFF NA TRBJ1-4 NA TRBV29-1
TGTGCCAGCAGCCCACGGACTACCTACAATGAGCAGTTCTTC CASSPRTTYNEQFF NA TRBJ2-1 NA TRBV7-9
TGTGCCAGCAGTTACTCTTCTAGCGGGGTCTACAATGAGCAGTTCTTC CASSYSSSGVYNEQFF few TRBJ2-1 TRBD2 TRBV6-5